Listed below are T cell receptor beta chains from one sample, sequenced in a study of T cell changes during pregnancy in multiple sclerosis. Produced via immunoSEQ multiplex PCR; TCRdb's table is partial and in-frame only. The table has around 60,000 clones, around 96% seen once. The sequenced sample was CD8+ T cells from peripheral blood mononuclear cells, obtained after pregnancy. The receptor source for this set is a female donor with multiple sclerosis, enrolled in a pregnancy study. Each CDR3 is given with its conserved first and last residue. Fields, in order: V gene, D gene, J gene, clone size, CDR3 DNA, CDR3 protein. The D gene is left open where the match is weak. The listing skips clone size in some rows; elsewhere it reads once, few, many or a size class.

v_gene: TRBV7-2
d_gene: -
j_gene: TRBJ1-1
abundance: -
CDR3nt: TGTGCCAGCAGCTTTGGGGGGGGGACTGAAGCTTTCTTT
CDR3aa: CASSFGGGTEAFF

v_gene: TRBV4-3
d_gene: -
j_gene: TRBJ2-7
abundance: -
CDR3nt: TGCGCCAGCTCTACCGGGACTGGGTCCTACGAGCAGTACTTC
CDR3aa: CASSTGTGSYEQYF

v_gene: TRBV4-3
d_gene: -
j_gene: TRBJ1-2
abundance: -
CDR3nt: TGCGCCAGCAGCCCCTGGAGGAGCTCTAACTATGGCTACACCTTC
CDR3aa: CASSPWRSSNYGYTF

v_gene: TRBV7-7
d_gene: -
j_gene: TRBJ2-5
abundance: -
CDR3nt: TGTGCTAGCAGCTTAGTAGGGGAGGTGAAGACCCAGTACTTC
CDR3aa: CASSLVGEVKTQYF

v_gene: TRBV11-2
d_gene: TRBD1
j_gene: TRBJ2-1
abundance: -
CDR3nt: TGTGCCAGCAGCTTAGGGACAGGGCCCTACAATGAGCAGTTCTTC
CDR3aa: CASSLGTGPYNEQFF

v_gene: TRBV13
d_gene: TRBD2
j_gene: TRBJ2-3
abundance: -
CDR3nt: TGTGCCAGCAGCTTAGGACTAGCGGGAGGTAGCACAGATACGCAGTATTTT
CDR3aa: CASSLGLAGGSTDTQYF

v_gene: TRBV15
d_gene: -
j_gene: TRBJ2-1
abundance: -
CDR3nt: TGTGCCACTGAGGCCTCCGGATACAATGAGCAGTTCTTC
CDR3aa: CATEASGYNEQFF

v_gene: TRBV19
d_gene: TRBD2
j_gene: TRBJ2-7
abundance: -
CDR3nt: TGTGCCAGCCGCCCGGCTAGCGGGGGATCCTACGAGCAGTACTTC
CDR3aa: CASRPASGGSYEQYF

v_gene: TRBV19
d_gene: TRBD1
j_gene: TRBJ1-2
abundance: -
CDR3nt: TGTGCCAGTAACACCGGGACAGATAGGGTTGGCTACACCTTC
CDR3aa: CASNTGTDRVGYTF

v_gene: TRBV5-5
d_gene: -
j_gene: TRBJ2-7
abundance: -
CDR3nt: TGTGCCAGCAGCTTTGGGTCAGGGCTCTACGAGCAGTACTTC
CDR3aa: CASSFGSGLYEQYF

v_gene: TRBV5-8
d_gene: -
j_gene: TRBJ1-5
abundance: -
CDR3nt: TGTGCCAGCAGCTTGGAACAGGGTAATCAGCCCCAGCATTTT
CDR3aa: CASSLEQGNQPQHF

v_gene: TRBV4-3
d_gene: -
j_gene: TRBJ2-3
abundance: -
CDR3nt: TGCGCCAGCAGCCAAGGAGCTGCGACTGATACGCAGTATTTT
CDR3aa: CASSQGAATDTQYF

v_gene: TRBV27
d_gene: -
j_gene: TRBJ2-7
abundance: -
CDR3nt: TGTGCCAGCAGTTCAGGGGTCGGGCAGTACTTC
CDR3aa: CASSSGVGQYF

v_gene: TRBV10-3
d_gene: -
j_gene: TRBJ1-1
abundance: -
CDR3nt: TGTGCCACCTTACTCATCCCGGGCACTGAAGCTTTCTTT
CDR3aa: CATLLIPGTEAFF

v_gene: TRBV30
d_gene: -
j_gene: TRBJ1-4
abundance: few
CDR3nt: TGTGCCTGGAATTCCATGGTCGGGTTCGAAAAACTGTTTTTT
CDR3aa: CAWNSMVGFEKLFF

v_gene: TRBV27
d_gene: TRBD1
j_gene: TRBJ2-7
abundance: -
CDR3nt: TGTGCCAGCAGTCCCGGGACAGGGGCTTCCTACGAGCAGTACTTC
CDR3aa: CASSPGTGASYEQYF

v_gene: TRBV10-3
d_gene: TRBD1
j_gene: TRBJ2-7
abundance: -
CDR3nt: TGTGCCATCAGTGAGCTTCATGGGACAGGGGACGAGCAGTACTTC
CDR3aa: CAISELHGTGDEQYF

v_gene: TRBV9
d_gene: -
j_gene: TRBJ2-2
abundance: -
CDR3nt: TGTGCCAGCAGCGGACAGGTCGGGGAGCTGTTTTTT
CDR3aa: CASSGQVGELFF

v_gene: TRBV10-3
d_gene: TRBD2
j_gene: TRBJ2-7
abundance: -
CDR3nt: TGTGCCACCAAAGCGGGAGGTGCCTACGAGCAGTACTTC
CDR3aa: CATKAGGAYEQYF

v_gene: TRBV13
d_gene: TRBD1
j_gene: TRBJ2-3
abundance: -
CDR3nt: TGTGCCAGCAGCTTAGCTACAGGTTTCGGGACAGGGGGCCCAAGCACAGATACGCAGTATTTT
CDR3aa: CASSLATGFGTGGPSTDTQYF

v_gene: TRBV27
d_gene: TRBD2
j_gene: TRBJ2-3
abundance: -
CDR3nt: TGTGCCAGCAGTTTAACGTATTCCCGCGTACTAGCGGGAGTGGGTGATACGCAGTATTTT
CDR3aa: CASSLTYSRVLAGVGDTQYF

v_gene: TRBV7-8
d_gene: TRBD1
j_gene: TRBJ1-4
abundance: once
CDR3nt: TGTGCCAGCAGCTCAGAGATCCGGGACAGAATTTTCGGGGATAAACTGTTTTTT
CDR3aa: CASSSEIRDRIFGDKLFF

v_gene: TRBV27
d_gene: TRBD1
j_gene: TRBJ2-5
abundance: -
CDR3nt: TGTGCCAGCACCTCTTGGGACAGGGGTCAAGAGACCCAGTACTTC
CDR3aa: CASTSWDRGQETQYF

v_gene: TRBV7-9
d_gene: -
j_gene: TRBJ2-1
abundance: -
CDR3nt: TGTGCCAGCAGCTTTGCCCAGGACAATGAGCAGTTCTTC
CDR3aa: CASSFAQDNEQFF

v_gene: TRBV6-6
d_gene: -
j_gene: TRBJ2-7
abundance: -
CDR3nt: TGTGCCAGCAGTTACGTGGGCCTAAGCTCCTACGAGCAGTACTTC
CDR3aa: CASSYVGLSSYEQYF

v_gene: TRBV6-1
d_gene: TRBD1
j_gene: TRBJ1-5
abundance: -
CDR3nt: TGTGCCTCCCAGGGACAGAATAGCAATCAGCCCCAGCATTTT
CDR3aa: CASQGQNSNQPQHF

v_gene: TRBV5-4
d_gene: -
j_gene: TRBJ2-1
abundance: -
CDR3nt: TGTGCCAGCAGCTTGGACTTGGTCAATGAGCAGTTCTTC
CDR3aa: CASSLDLVNEQFF

v_gene: TRBV7-9
d_gene: -
j_gene: TRBJ2-7
abundance: -
CDR3nt: TGTGCCAGCAGCTCTGGACAGCTCTACGAGCAGTACTTC
CDR3aa: CASSSGQLYEQYF

v_gene: TRBV12-5
d_gene: TRBD1
j_gene: TRBJ1-3
abundance: once
CDR3nt: TGTGCTACGAGGCAGGGGGTGGCCTCTGGAAACACCATATATTTT
CDR3aa: CATRQGVASGNTIYF

v_gene: TRBV7-8
d_gene: -
j_gene: TRBJ1-5
abundance: -
CDR3nt: TGTGCCAGCAGCCTATACGGGGGGACTAGCAATCAGCCCCAGCATTTT
CDR3aa: CASSLYGGTSNQPQHF

v_gene: TRBV7-9
d_gene: TRBD1
j_gene: TRBJ2-1
abundance: -
CDR3nt: TGTGCCAGCAGCTCCGGGACAGGGCAGGGTGAGCAGTTCTTC
CDR3aa: CASSSGTGQGEQFF

v_gene: TRBV5-6
d_gene: TRBD2
j_gene: TRBJ2-3
abundance: -
CDR3nt: TGTGCCAGCAGCTTGGCTCTAGCGGGAGACACAGATACGCAGTATTTT
CDR3aa: CASSLALAGDTDTQYF

v_gene: TRBV7-9
d_gene: -
j_gene: TRBJ2-1
abundance: -
CDR3nt: TGTGCCAGCAGCTTAAAAGAGGAGCCTGAGCAGTTCTTC
CDR3aa: CASSLKEEPEQFF

v_gene: TRBV27
d_gene: TRBD2
j_gene: TRBJ2-7
abundance: -
CDR3nt: TGTGCCAGCAGTACACTAATAGGGACTAGCGGGAGTCCCTACGAGCAGTACTTC
CDR3aa: CASSTLIGTSGSPYEQYF

v_gene: TRBV7-3
d_gene: -
j_gene: TRBJ1-5
abundance: -
CDR3nt: TGTGCCATATTTAGCAATCAGCCCCAGCATTTT
CDR3aa: CAIFSNQPQHF

v_gene: TRBV7-6
d_gene: -
j_gene: TRBJ2-5
abundance: -
CDR3nt: TGTGCCAGCAGCCTCACAGGATACCAAGAGACCCAGTACTTC
CDR3aa: CASSLTGYQETQYF

v_gene: TRBV5-8
d_gene: -
j_gene: TRBJ1-2
abundance: few
CDR3nt: TGTGCCAGCAGTCCTCCGACGGCTAGAGTTCTCTATGGCTACACCTTC
CDR3aa: CASSPPTARVLYGYTF

v_gene: TRBV5-1
d_gene: -
j_gene: TRBJ2-7
abundance: -
CDR3nt: TGCGCCAGCAGCCCCCGGGCCCCAGACGGGGATTACGAGCAGTACTTC
CDR3aa: CASSPRAPDGDYEQYF

v_gene: TRBV5-1
d_gene: -
j_gene: TRBJ1-2
abundance: -
CDR3nt: TGCGCCAGCAGTTTGGAGACAGGAGCTCTCTATGGCTACACCTTC
CDR3aa: CASSLETGALYGYTF

v_gene: TRBV6-6
d_gene: TRBD1
j_gene: TRBJ2-3
abundance: -
CDR3nt: TGTGCCAGCAGTCAACAGGGGGATTCGCAGTATTTT
CDR3aa: CASSQQGDSQYF

v_gene: TRBV27
d_gene: TRBD2
j_gene: TRBJ2-5
abundance: -
CDR3nt: TGTGCCAGCAGTTTAAGGGGGCCTAGCGGGAGGAGAGAGACCCAGTACTTC
CDR3aa: CASSLRGPSGRRETQYF

v_gene: TRBV5-4
d_gene: -
j_gene: TRBJ1-4
abundance: once
CDR3nt: TGTGCCAGCAGCTTGGGTCCCCTTAATACAGGAGCTAATGAAAAACTGTTTTTT
CDR3aa: CASSLGPLNTGANEKLFF

v_gene: TRBV10-3
d_gene: -
j_gene: TRBJ2-3
abundance: -
CDR3nt: TGTGCCACGGCCCCGGGAACCCCCACAGATACGCAGTATTTT
CDR3aa: CATAPGTPTDTQYF

v_gene: TRBV7-9
d_gene: -
j_gene: TRBJ1-1
abundance: -
CDR3nt: TGTGCCAGCAGCCAGAGCAGGGAGGGCGAAGCTTTCTTT
CDR3aa: CASSQSREGEAFF

v_gene: TRBV29-1
d_gene: -
j_gene: TRBJ1-2
abundance: -
CDR3nt: TGCAGCGTTGAAGGGAGACAGAAGTACTACACCTTC
CDR3aa: CSVEGRQKYYTF